This entry features one TCR beta chain sequence. What it binds is unknown. The sample belongs to a study of identical twins. cDNA molecules carried unique molecular identifiers, and template switching added a universal primer site. One entry per CDR3 protein results from TCRdb running MiXCR on the 5' RACE reads. The sample carries over 200,000 distinct CDR3 sequences, more than 9% recorded once. This CDR3 has 16 amino acids. The ends were cut back, 0 bases at V and 0 bases at J, with 12 bases in the middle. Germline V gives CDR1 DFQATT, CDR2 SNEGSKA (reference sequence). Study-wide points: Twins shared beta out-of-frame sequences in excess, but this excess was weaker. Cord blood's abundant beta clonotypes had fewer insertions, unlike memory repertoires. Where out-of-frame alpha sequences were twin-shared, they showed excess low generation probability.

The clonotype comes from a man over 45 in good health. The specimen sequenced was memory T cells sorted from blood. The chain carries TRBV20-1 and TRBJ1-5; D not certain. CDR3 DNA: TGCAGTGCTAGAGATCTCCGGGTACTTAGCAATCAGCCCCAGCATTTT. It yields the protein CSARDLRVLSNQPQHF.